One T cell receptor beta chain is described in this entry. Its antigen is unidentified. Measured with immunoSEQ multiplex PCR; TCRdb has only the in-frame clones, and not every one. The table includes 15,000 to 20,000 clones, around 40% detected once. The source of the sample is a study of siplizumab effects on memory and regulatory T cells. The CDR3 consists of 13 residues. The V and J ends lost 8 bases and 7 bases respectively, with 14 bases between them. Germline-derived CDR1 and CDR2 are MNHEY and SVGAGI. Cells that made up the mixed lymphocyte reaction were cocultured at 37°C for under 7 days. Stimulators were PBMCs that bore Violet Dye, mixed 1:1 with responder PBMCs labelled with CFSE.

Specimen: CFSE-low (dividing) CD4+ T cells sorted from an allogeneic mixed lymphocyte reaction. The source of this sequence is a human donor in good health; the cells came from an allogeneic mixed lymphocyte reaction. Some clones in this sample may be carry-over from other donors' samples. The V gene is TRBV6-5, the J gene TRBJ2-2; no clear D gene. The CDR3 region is CASSSIIGGELFF. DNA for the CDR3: TGTGCCAGCTCAAGTATTATAGGCGGGGAGCTGTTTTTT.